This T cell receptor beta chain was observed in a study of blood T cells in healthy people across ages. Looking at the study overall: There was about one barcoded beta molecule captured by template switching per two T cells.

A sample-barcoded 5' primer and a J-beta primer mix were used in a second PCR of roughly 7 to 11 cycles. TCRdb re-analysed the 5' RACE reads in MiXCR, keeping a single row per CDR3 protein. The table shows 850,000 to 1,100,000 distinct CDR3 sequences, with roughly two fifths occurring only once. This clonotype occurred a few times. Antigen unknown. Germline V gene sequence: CDR1 MNHNY, CDR2 SVGAGI (reference sequence). The V gene lost 5 bases and the J gene lost 2 bases, with 15 bases spanning the gap. There are 15 residues in the CDR3. Study-level results: Researchers judged that diversity estimates from one million T cells fell short of true values.

Investigators took approximately 9.4 milliliters of peripheral blood from every donor. Extractions gave at least 5 micrograms of total RNA per sample. J is TRBJ1-2 and V is TRBV6-6, with D perhaps TRBD1 (5 bases). The clonotype comes from a man younger than 35 in good health. The sample taken for sequencing was blood. Here the CDR3 reads CASSTWDRRNYGYTF. The CDR3 DNA follows: TGTGCCAGCAGTACCTGGGACCGCCGAAACTATGGCTACACCTTC.